This TCR beta chain was identified in a study of vaccination effects on CD4 cells after COVID-19. CDR3 length equals 18 residues. V shed 5 bases and J 0 bases; nucleotides not matched to a gene: 8. From germline, CDR1 is MDHEN and CDR2 SYDVKM. When around nine days of culture had elapsed, CD4+ T cells were isolated. Previously uninfected by SARS-CoV-2, the vaccine recipients also showed negative nucleocapsid antibodies. Produced via immunoSEQ multiplex PCR; TCRdb's table is partial and in-frame only. This sample carries some 40,000 clones, around 74% of them seen once, and the ten largest clones take around 2.9%. With regard to this clone: Antigen: not known.

Specimen: CD4+ T cells from PBMCs cultured without peptide, collected before COVID-19 vaccination. This receptor was taken from a human donor who received a COVID-19 vaccine. The chain carries TRBV28 and TRBJ2-3; 13 nucleotides agree with TRBD2. The CDR3 protein is CASSPGLAGELSTDTQYF. The CDR3 DNA sequence: TGTGCCAGCAGTCCAGGACTAGCGGGAGAGCTAAGCACAGATACGCAGTATTTT.